This T cell receptor (beta chain) originates from a study of blood T cell repertoires in COVID-19. Turning to the study itself: Italy, Spain and the United States were the sources of the convalescent and acute COVID-19 samples.

TCRdb keeps only in-frame clones here, not all; method: immunoSEQ multiplex PCR. The repertoire consists of fewer than 300,000 clones, with approximately 82% occurring once and the leading ten covering about 5.7%. CDR3 length: 14 amino acids. Trimming pared 4 bases from V and 8 bases from J, leaving 14 bases between. Germline CDR1 reads KGHDR; CDR2 reads SFDVKD. Sequencing was carried out using peripheral blood. The rearrangement links TRBV24-1 to TRBJ2-1, with D tentatively TRBD1 (6 bases). The receptor was isolated from an elderly man with acute or convalescent COVID-19. CDR3 coding DNA: TGTGCCACCAGTGAGCTTGACAGGCCCGATGAGCAGTTCTTC. Protein product: CATSELDRPDEQFF.